This T cell receptor beta chain is from a study of CD8 T cells in ankylosing spondylitis. TCRdb re-called the 5' RACE reads through MiXCR, storing one row per CDR3 protein. The repertoire consists of roughly 150,000 distinct CDR3 sequences, with roughly a third occurring once and the leading ten covering about 5.5%. This CDR3 region has 15 residues. The germline V and J ends were trimmed by 0 bases and 4 bases, with 13 bases remaining between them. Germline values: CDR1 SGDLS, CDR2 YYNGEE. The V and J genes are TRBV9 and TRBJ1-2; no clear D gene. Specimen: synovial fluid, either unsorted or a sorted T cell fraction (not recorded which). This receptor was obtained from a male donor with ankylosing spondylitis. In DNA form, the CDR3 reads TGTGCCAGCAGCGTAGACGGGATCCCCTTCTATGGCTACACCTTC. This codes for CASSVDGIPFYGYTF.